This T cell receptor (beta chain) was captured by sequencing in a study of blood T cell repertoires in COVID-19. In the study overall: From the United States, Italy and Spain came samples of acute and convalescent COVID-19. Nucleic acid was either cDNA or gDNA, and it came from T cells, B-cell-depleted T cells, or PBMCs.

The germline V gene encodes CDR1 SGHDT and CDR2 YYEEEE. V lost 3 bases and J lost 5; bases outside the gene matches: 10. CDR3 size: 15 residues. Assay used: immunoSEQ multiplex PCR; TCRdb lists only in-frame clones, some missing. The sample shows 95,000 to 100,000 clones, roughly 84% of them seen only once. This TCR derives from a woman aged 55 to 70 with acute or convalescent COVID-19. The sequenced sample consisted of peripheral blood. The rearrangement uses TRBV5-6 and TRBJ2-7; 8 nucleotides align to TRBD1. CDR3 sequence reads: CASSSMGAGGNEQYF. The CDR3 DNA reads TGTGCCAGCAGCTCCATGGGGGCAGGGGGCAACGAGCAGTACTTC.